These T cell receptor beta chains were read from a single sample in a study of glioma-infiltrating T cells. TCRdb processed the multiplex PCR reads anew with MiXCR; each CDR3 protein has one entry. The sample holds 150,000 to 200,000 distinct CDR3 sequences, roughly a third seen once. The sample consisted of glioma tissue, nonneoplastic brain tissue, or PBMCs (not recorded which). These TCRs come from a human donor with low-grade glioma or glioblastoma, undergoing nonglioma brain surgery, or in good health (not recorded which). CDR3s include the opening cysteine and the closing phenylalanine or tryptophan. The D gene is left open where the match is weak.

cdr3_aa	j_call	v_call	d_call
CASSYQGGYTF	TRBJ1-2	TRBV6-1	NA
CASQTGGAGNEQFF	TRBJ2-1	TRBV5-1	TRBD1
CSAPNGGRDNSPLHF	TRBJ1-6	TRBV20-1	NA
CATSDTGVRDEQYF	TRBJ2-7	TRBV24-1	NA
CASSQAQAGPYEQYF	TRBJ2-7	TRBV4-2	TRBD2
CASSDSLAGREQYF	TRBJ2-7	TRBV25-1	TRBD2
CASSVWDVSSYEQYF	TRBJ2-7	TRBV25-1	NA
CASSSLVYGYTF	TRBJ1-2	TRBV19	NA
CASSEGSGSYNEQFF	TRBJ2-1	TRBV6-1	TRBD2
CASSLQGKAGELFF	TRBJ2-2	TRBV11-3	NA
CASSESSSNQPQHF	TRBJ1-5	TRBV10-2	NA
CASSYAIPYEQYF	TRBJ2-7	TRBV6-2/TRBV6-3	NA
CASSDRLNEQFF	TRBJ2-1	TRBV7-6	NA
CASSSDSSGANVPTF	TRBJ2-6	TRBV7-2	NA
CSAFPRGLTYEQYF	TRBJ2-7	TRBV20-1	NA
CASRRTGGAEAFF	TRBJ1-1	TRBV7-2	TRBD1
CASTRAGGPNTGELFF	TRBJ2-2	TRBV19	TRBD2
CASIRSSGSGSYEQYF	TRBJ2-7	TRBV2	NA
CASSFLGGAEAFF	TRBJ1-1	TRBV12-3/TRBV12-4	NA
CASSSMTGGGNTIYF	TRBJ1-3	TRBV5-4	NA
CSVEGLAGGPSSYEQYF	TRBJ2-7	TRBV29-1	TRBD2
CASRETGEGPDTQYF	TRBJ2-3	TRBV27	NA
CASSADTETQYF	TRBJ2-5	TRBV2	NA
CASSYSNNEQFF	TRBJ2-1	TRBV6-2/TRBV6-3	NA
CASSQGLAEGNEQFF	TRBJ2-1	TRBV2	TRBD2
CASSGIGVGNQPQHF	TRBJ1-5	TRBV6-1	NA
CASNPGDNEQFF	TRBJ2-1	TRBV28	NA
CASSSGQLQPQHF	TRBJ1-5	TRBV5-6	NA
CASSLREGRAQYF	TRBJ2-7	TRBV27	NA
CASSLTPGGAGMNTEAFF	TRBJ1-1	TRBV27	NA
CASSYGPQSDTQYF	TRBJ2-3	TRBV6-1	NA
CSVASGDYHEQYF	TRBJ2-7	TRBV29-1	NA
CASSYPPNEQYF	TRBJ2-7	TRBV6-5	NA
CASSLAGGYDPYEQYF	TRBJ2-7	TRBV7-2	TRBD1
CASSYSSGEAGNEQFF	TRBJ2-1	TRBV6-6	TRBD2
CSVDRNLLQFF	TRBJ2-1	TRBV29-1	NA
CASSRDSGSQPQHF	TRBJ1-5	TRBV12-3/TRBV12-4	NA
CASGDVEQFF	TRBJ2-1	TRBV12-3/TRBV12-4	NA
CASRYVFQTGFDTEAFF	TRBJ1-1	TRBV7-9	TRBD1
CASSPTPAGGSQPQHF	TRBJ1-5	TRBV27	NA
CASSYDWSSYNEQFF	TRBJ2-1	TRBV6-5	NA
CASSSGLFYEQYF	TRBJ2-7	TRBV7-2	NA